Listed below are T cell receptor beta chains from one sample, sequenced in a study of T cells in Graves' hyperthyroidism and ophthalmopathy. TCRdb redid the calling of the multiplex PCR reads with MiXCR, one entry per CDR3 protein. The repertoire holds 640,000 or so distinct CDR3 sequences, with 14% as singletons. Sequencing was carried out using blood. These receptor sequences come from a young woman with Graves' ophthalmopathy. The CDR3 runs from the conserved cysteine through the conserved F or W. The order of the fields is D gene, V gene, clone size, J gene, CDR3 DNA, CDR3 protein. D genes are given only for firm matches. Clone size, where shown, is once, few, many, or a class for clones that have expanded.

D gene: .
V gene: TRBV7-2
clone size: many
J gene: TRBJ2-5
CDR3 DNA: TGTGCCAGCAGCCGGGGACAAGGTGTGAGGGGCTGGGAGACCCAGTACTTC
CDR3 protein: CASSRGQGVRGWETQYF

D gene: TRBD1
V gene: TRBV27
clone size: .
J gene: TRBJ2-2
CDR3 DNA: TGTGCCAGCAGTTTATCGCTTATGACAGGGGGTGGGGAGCTGTTTTTT
CDR3 protein: CASSLSLMTGGGELFF

D gene: .
V gene: TRBV7-6
clone size: many
J gene: TRBJ2-1
CDR3 DNA: TGTGCCAGCAGCAAAGGGGGTTCCCTTACGTTCTACAATGAGCAGTTCTTC
CDR3 protein: CASSKGGSLTFYNEQFF

D gene: TRBD2
V gene: TRBV4-2
clone size: few
J gene: TRBJ2-2
CDR3 DNA: TGTGCCAGCAGCCAAGGGGTCCTAGCGGGAGCCGGGGAGCTGTTTTTT
CDR3 protein: CASSQGVLAGAGELFF

D gene: TRBD1
V gene: TRBV20-1
clone size: .
J gene: TRBJ1-1
CDR3 DNA: TGCAGTGTTTCACGCGGTGGGGGACAGGGGGGTAGAGAAGCTTTCTTT
CDR3 protein: CSVSRGGGQGGREAFF

D gene: .
V gene: TRBV27
clone size: many
J gene: TRBJ2-3
CDR3 DNA: TGTGCCAGCAGTTTCAGGGAGATGTTAGATACGCAGTATTTT
CDR3 protein: CASSFREMLDTQYF

D gene: TRBD2
V gene: TRBV19
clone size: few
J gene: TRBJ2-7
CDR3 DNA: TGTGCCAGTAGTCCAGCTAGCGGGGCACCCTACGAGCAGTACTTC
CDR3 protein: CASSPASGAPYEQYF

D gene: TRBD1
V gene: TRBV27
clone size: many
J gene: TRBJ1-5
CDR3 DNA: TGTGCCAGCAGTTCCTACAGGGGACCCTTGAGCAATCAGCCCCAGCATTTT
CDR3 protein: CASSSYRGPLSNQPQHF

D gene: .
V gene: TRBV5-1
clone size: .
J gene: TRBJ2-5
CDR3 DNA: TGCGCCAGCAGCAACCCAGCGGACCGGGGGTTTGAAGAGACCCAGTACTTC
CDR3 protein: CASSNPADRGFEETQYF

D gene: TRBD1
V gene: TRBV19
clone size: .
J gene: TRBJ1-1
CDR3 DNA: TGTGCCAGTAACCGGGACAGGGGGACTGAAGCTTTCTTT
CDR3 protein: CASNRDRGTEAFF

D gene: .
V gene: TRBV27
clone size: many
J gene: TRBJ2-3
CDR3 DNA: TGTGCCAGCAGTTTCCTAACCCCCCTAGGAGCAGATACGCAGTATTTT
CDR3 protein: CASSFLTPLGADTQYF

D gene: .
V gene: TRBV7-3
clone size: many
J gene: TRBJ2-7
CDR3 DNA: TGTGCCAGCAGCTTAAGGGGGGGGGACACCGGAACCTACGAGCAGTACTTC
CDR3 protein: CASSLRGGDTGTYEQYF

D gene: .
V gene: TRBV24-1
clone size: many
J gene: TRBJ1-3
CDR3 DNA: TGTGCCACCAGTGAACCAGGAAACACCATATATTTT
CDR3 protein: CATSEPGNTIYF

D gene: .
V gene: TRBV19
clone size: .
J gene: TRBJ1-2
CDR3 DNA: TGTGCCAGTAGTATTTATCTCCTCTGGGGACGGAGCCTTTTTGATGGCTACACCTTC
CDR3 protein: CASSIYLLWGRSLFDGYTF

D gene: .
V gene: TRBV6-1
clone size: .
J gene: TRBJ2-1
CDR3 DNA: TGTGCCAGCAGGAAGTATAATGAGCAGTTCTTC
CDR3 protein: CASRKYNEQFF

D gene: .
V gene: TRBV7-9
clone size: many
J gene: TRBJ1-2
CDR3 DNA: TGTGCCAGCAGCCTACTCGAAATGACAGGACATGGCTACACCTTC
CDR3 protein: CASSLLEMTGHGYTF

D gene: TRBD2
V gene: TRBV28
clone size: many
J gene: TRBJ2-1
CDR3 DNA: TGTGCCAGCTTTCCCCCACTAGCGGGAGGGAGCTCCTACAATGAGCAGTTCTTC
CDR3 protein: CASFPPLAGGSSYNEQFF

D gene: TRBD2
V gene: TRBV20-1
clone size: many
J gene: TRBJ2-7
CDR3 DNA: TGCAGTCCAACCCCATCGGGGGGACCCTACGAGCAGTACTTC
CDR3 protein: CSPTPSGGPYEQYF

D gene: .
V gene: TRBV12-3/TRBV12-4
clone size: few
J gene: TRBJ2-5
CDR3 DNA: TGTGCCAGCAGTCCTTGGACCGAGTCCTTC
CDR3 protein: CASSPWTESF

D gene: .
V gene: TRBV18
clone size: few
J gene: TRBJ2-2
CDR3 DNA: TGTGCCAGCTCACCTTCCGGGACGATGAACACCGGGGAGCTGTTTTTT
CDR3 protein: CASSPSGTMNTGELFF

D gene: .
V gene: TRBV7-8
clone size: .
J gene: TRBJ1-1
CDR3 DNA: TGTGCCAGCAGCTTACCCGGAGCGGGGGGGAACACTGAAGCTTTCTTT
CDR3 protein: CASSLPGAGGNTEAFF

D gene: TRBD1
V gene: TRBV20-1
clone size: .
J gene: TRBJ2-3
CDR3 DNA: TGCAGCATTGGGGCAGGGGGTGAAACAGATACGCAGTATTTT
CDR3 protein: CSIGAGGETDTQYF

D gene: TRBD2
V gene: TRBV4-1
clone size: many
J gene: TRBJ2-3
CDR3 DNA: TGCGCCAGCAGCCTTATGTCGACTAGCGGGATAACAGATACGCAGTATTTT
CDR3 protein: CASSLMSTSGITDTQYF

D gene: .
V gene: TRBV15
clone size: many
J gene: TRBJ2-1
CDR3 DNA: TGTGCCACCAGCAGAGAAGGAGGGAGTGCCTACAATGAGCAGTTCTTC
CDR3 protein: CATSREGGSAYNEQFF

D gene: .
V gene: TRBV20-1
clone size: many
J gene: TRBJ2-1
CDR3 DNA: TGCAGTGCTTCCTTGATAGCGGCATCCTACAATGAGCAGTTCTTC
CDR3 protein: CSASLIAASYNEQFF

D gene: TRBD1
V gene: TRBV9
clone size: many
J gene: TRBJ2-5
CDR3 DNA: TGTGCCAGCTCATATGGACAGGGGTTCCAAGAGACCCAGTACTTC
CDR3 protein: CASSYGQGFQETQYF

D gene: TRBD1
V gene: TRBV5-6
clone size: .
J gene: TRBJ2-2
CDR3 DNA: TGTGCCAGCAGCGACAGGGGGCGCGACACCGGGGAGCTGTTTTTT
CDR3 protein: CASSDRGRDTGELFF

D gene: .
V gene: TRBV5-1
clone size: many
J gene: TRBJ2-2
CDR3 DNA: TGCGCCAGCAGCTTGGATTGGACGGGGAACACCGGGGAGCTGTTTTTT
CDR3 protein: CASSLDWTGNTGELFF

D gene: .
V gene: TRBV28
clone size: many
J gene: TRBJ1-4
CDR3 DNA: TGTGCCAGCAGGCAGAGGGGTGAAAAACTGTTTTTT
CDR3 protein: CASRQRGEKLFF

D gene: TRBD1
V gene: TRBV6-1
clone size: .
J gene: TRBJ2-5
CDR3 DNA: TGTGCCAGCAGCTTCGATCCGGCAGGGGGCCACGAGACCCAGTACTTC
CDR3 protein: CASSFDPAGGHETQYF

D gene: TRBD1
V gene: TRBV27
clone size: many
J gene: TRBJ2-5
CDR3 DNA: TGTGCCAGCAGTTTATCGAGGGACAGTCAGACCCAGTACTTC
CDR3 protein: CASSLSRDSQTQYF

D gene: .
V gene: TRBV7-2
clone size: many
J gene: TRBJ2-5
CDR3 DNA: TGTGCCAGCAGCCCCGCCGGACGGACCCAGTACTTC
CDR3 protein: CASSPAGRTQYF

D gene: TRBD1
V gene: TRBV7-9
clone size: .
J gene: TRBJ2-4
CDR3 DNA: TGTGCCAGCAGCTCACAACCCGGGACAGGCTTTCCCCAGAGGGCCAAAAACATTCAGTACTTC
CDR3 protein: CASSSQPGTGFPQRAKNIQYF

D gene: TRBD1
V gene: TRBV4-2
clone size: many
J gene: TRBJ2-1
CDR3 DNA: TGTGCCAGCAGCCACCCCACGGGACAGGGGGCGACGAATGAGCAGTTCTTC
CDR3 protein: CASSHPTGQGATNEQFF

D gene: TRBD1
V gene: TRBV3-1
clone size: many
J gene: TRBJ1-3
CDR3 DNA: TGTGCCAGCAGCCCCGGGACAGATGGAAACACCATATATTTT
CDR3 protein: CASSPGTDGNTIYF

D gene: TRBD1
V gene: TRBV6-1
clone size: many
J gene: TRBJ2-5
CDR3 DNA: TGTGCCAGCAGTTCACAACAGGGGGCCCAGAGAACCCAGTACTTC
CDR3 protein: CASSSQQGAQRTQYF

D gene: .
V gene: TRBV12-3/TRBV12-4
clone size: many
J gene: TRBJ1-1
CDR3 DNA: TGTGCCAGCAGTTTATCGCACCTGAACACTGAAGCTTTCTTT
CDR3 protein: CASSLSHLNTEAFF

D gene: .
V gene: TRBV12-3/TRBV12-4
clone size: many
J gene: TRBJ2-3
CDR3 DNA: TGTGCCAGCAGTTTAGTAAGGCGGGACCCCCGCACAGATACGCAGTATTTT
CDR3 protein: CASSLVRRDPRTDTQYF

D gene: .
V gene: TRBV24-1
clone size: few
J gene: TRBJ2-1
CDR3 DNA: TGTGCCACCAGTGCCGAGTTGAGTGAGCAGTTCTTC
CDR3 protein: CATSAELSEQFF

D gene: TRBD2
V gene: TRBV10-3
clone size: .
J gene: TRBJ2-5
CDR3 DNA: TGTGCCATCAGTGAGTCCGGACTAGTGGCCTTTGGGTACTTC
CDR3 protein: CAISESGLVAFGYF

D gene: .
V gene: TRBV6-5
clone size: few
J gene: TRBJ2-4
CDR3 DNA: TGTGCCAGCAGCTTACGGGGGCAAAACATTCAGTACTTC
CDR3 protein: CASSLRGQNIQYF

D gene: .
V gene: TRBV24-1
clone size: .
J gene: TRBJ2-1
CDR3 DNA: TGTGCCACCAGTGATTCGGGACCAGCGTACAATGAGCAGTTCTTC
CDR3 protein: CATSDSGPAYNEQFF

D gene: .
V gene: TRBV20-1
clone size: .
J gene: TRBJ1-5
CDR3 DNA: TGCAGTGCCTTGAGGACACGGAGCAATCAGCCCCAGCATTTT
CDR3 protein: CSALRTRSNQPQHF

D gene: .
V gene: TRBV9
clone size: many
J gene: TRBJ2-1
CDR3 DNA: TGTGCCAGCAGCGCGGGGCACAATGAGCAGTTCTTC
CDR3 protein: CASSAGHNEQFF

D gene: .
V gene: TRBV12-3/TRBV12-4
clone size: many
J gene: TRBJ2-1
CDR3 DNA: TGTGCCAGCAGTACCTACCCTACAGCAACGGAGCAGTTCTTC
CDR3 protein: CASSTYPTATEQFF

D gene: TRBD2
V gene: TRBV7-8
clone size: many
J gene: TRBJ2-5
CDR3 DNA: TGTGCCAGCAGAGGACTAGCGGGAGGGCAAGAGACCCAGTACTTC
CDR3 protein: CASRGLAGGQETQYF

D gene: TRBD1
V gene: TRBV29-1
clone size: many
J gene: TRBJ2-3
CDR3 DNA: TGCAGCGCCTGGACAGGGTCTACAGATACGCAGTATTTT
CDR3 protein: CSAWTGSTDTQYF

D gene: .
V gene: TRBV7-9
clone size: few
J gene: TRBJ2-4
CDR3 DNA: TGTGCCAGCAGCCTGACAGTCTATTCAAGGAACATTCAGTACTTC
CDR3 protein: CASSLTVYSRNIQYF

D gene: .
V gene: TRBV6-1
clone size: .
J gene: TRBJ1-1
CDR3 DNA: TGTGCCAGCATAGCAGGGGCGAACACTGAAGCTTTCTTT
CDR3 protein: CASIAGANTEAFF

D gene: .
V gene: TRBV29-1
clone size: few
J gene: TRBJ2-5
CDR3 DNA: TGCAGCGTTATGGGCGGGATAGGGGAGACCCAGTACTTC
CDR3 protein: CSVMGGIGETQYF

D gene: .
V gene: TRBV5-1
clone size: many
J gene: TRBJ1-1
CDR3 DNA: TGTGCCAGCAGCTCAGGGAACACTGAAGCTTTCTTT
CDR3 protein: CASSSGNTEAFF

D gene: .
V gene: TRBV19
clone size: many
J gene: TRBJ1-5
CDR3 DNA: TGTGCCAGCAGTATACAGGGAGGTAATCAGCCCCAGCATTTT
CDR3 protein: CASSIQGGNQPQHF

D gene: .
V gene: TRBV5-6
clone size: few
J gene: TRBJ2-7
CDR3 DNA: TGTGCCAGCCCTGCGTTCGGGGCCCGGCTCCACGAGCAGTACTTC
CDR3 protein: CASPAFGARLHEQYF

D gene: .
V gene: TRBV5-1
clone size: few
J gene: TRBJ1-2
CDR3 DNA: TGCGCCTTGACAGAAACCCGACGGAGGGAAGGCTACACCTTC
CDR3 protein: CALTETRRREGYTF

D gene: TRBD2
V gene: TRBV4-2
clone size: few
J gene: TRBJ2-1
CDR3 DNA: TGTGCCAGCAGCCGAGCCGAGGAAATAGCGGGCTCTTACAATGAGCAGTTCTTC
CDR3 protein: CASSRAEEIAGSYNEQFF

D gene: .
V gene: TRBV7-9
clone size: many
J gene: TRBJ1-1
CDR3 DNA: TGTGCCAGCAGCAGTGGACACCAGATGAACACTGAAGCTTTCTTT
CDR3 protein: CASSSGHQMNTEAFF